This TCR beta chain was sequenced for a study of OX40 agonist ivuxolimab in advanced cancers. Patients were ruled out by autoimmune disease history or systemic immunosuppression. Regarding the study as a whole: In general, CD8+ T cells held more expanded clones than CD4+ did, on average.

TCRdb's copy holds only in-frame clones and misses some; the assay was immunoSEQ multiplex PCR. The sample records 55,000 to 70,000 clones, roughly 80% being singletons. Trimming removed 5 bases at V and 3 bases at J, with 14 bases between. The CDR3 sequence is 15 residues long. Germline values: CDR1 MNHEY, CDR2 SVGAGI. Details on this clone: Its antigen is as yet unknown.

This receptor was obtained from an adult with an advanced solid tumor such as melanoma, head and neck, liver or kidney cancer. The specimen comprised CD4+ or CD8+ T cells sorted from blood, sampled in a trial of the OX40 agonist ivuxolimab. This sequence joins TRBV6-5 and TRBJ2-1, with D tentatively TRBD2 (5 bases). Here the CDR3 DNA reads TGTGCCAGCAGTGTTGACAAAGGAGGCTACAATGAGCAGTTCTTC. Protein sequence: CASSVDKGGYNEQFF.